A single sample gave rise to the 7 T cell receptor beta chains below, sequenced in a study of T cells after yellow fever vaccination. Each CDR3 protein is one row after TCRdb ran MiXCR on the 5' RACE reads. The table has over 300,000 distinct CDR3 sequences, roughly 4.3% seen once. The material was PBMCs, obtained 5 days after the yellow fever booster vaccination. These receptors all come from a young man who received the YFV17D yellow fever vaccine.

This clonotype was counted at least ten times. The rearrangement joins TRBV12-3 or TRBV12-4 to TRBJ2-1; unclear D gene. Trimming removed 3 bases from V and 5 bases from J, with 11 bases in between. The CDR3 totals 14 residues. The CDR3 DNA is TGTGCCAGCAGTTTCCTGGCCCTAAACAATGAGCAGTTCTTC. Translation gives CASSFLALNNEQFF.

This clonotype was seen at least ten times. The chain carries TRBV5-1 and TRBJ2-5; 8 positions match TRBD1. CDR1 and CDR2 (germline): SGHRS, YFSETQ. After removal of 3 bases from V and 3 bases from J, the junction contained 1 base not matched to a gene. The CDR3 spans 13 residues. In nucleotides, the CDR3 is TGCGCCAGCAGCTGGGACAGGAAAGAGACCCAGTACTTC. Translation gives CASSWDRKETQYF. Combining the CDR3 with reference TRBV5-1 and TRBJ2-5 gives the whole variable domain KAGVTQTPRYLIKTRGQQVTLSCSPISGHRSVSWYQQTPGQGLQFLFEYFSETQRNKGNFPGRFSGRQFSNSRSEMNVSTLELGDSALYLCASSWDRKETQYFGPGTRLLVL.

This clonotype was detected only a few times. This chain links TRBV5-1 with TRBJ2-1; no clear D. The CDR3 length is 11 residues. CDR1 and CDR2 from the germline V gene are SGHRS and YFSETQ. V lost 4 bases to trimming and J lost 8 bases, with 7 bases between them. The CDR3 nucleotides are TGCGCCAGCAGCCAGTCTTATGAGCAGTTCTTC. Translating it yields CASSQSYEQFF. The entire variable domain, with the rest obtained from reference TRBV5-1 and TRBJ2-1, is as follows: KAGVTQTPRYLIKTRGQQVTLSCSPISGHRSVSWYQQTPGQGLQFLFEYFSETQRNKGNFPGRFSGRQFSNSRSEMNVSTLELGDSALYLCASSQSYEQFFGPGTRLTVL.

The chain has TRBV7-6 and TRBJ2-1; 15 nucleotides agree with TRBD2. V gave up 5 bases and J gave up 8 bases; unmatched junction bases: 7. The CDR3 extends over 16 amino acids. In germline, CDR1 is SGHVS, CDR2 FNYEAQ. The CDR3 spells CASSPGLAGGLYEQFF. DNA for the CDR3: TGTGCCAGCAGCCCTGGACTAGCGGGGGGGTTATATGAGCAGTTCTTC.

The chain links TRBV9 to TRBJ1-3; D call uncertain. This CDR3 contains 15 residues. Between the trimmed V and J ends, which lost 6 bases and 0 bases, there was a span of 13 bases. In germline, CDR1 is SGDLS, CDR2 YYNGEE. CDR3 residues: CASTPSPVSGNTIYF. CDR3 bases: TGTGCCAGCACCCCGTCCCCGGTCTCTGGAAACACCATATATTTT.

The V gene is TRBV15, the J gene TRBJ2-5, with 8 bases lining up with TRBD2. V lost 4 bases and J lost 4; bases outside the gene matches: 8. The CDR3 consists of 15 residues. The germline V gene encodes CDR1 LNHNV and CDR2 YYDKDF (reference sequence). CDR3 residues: CATSTGTGGRETQYF. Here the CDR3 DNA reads TGTGCCACCAGCACCGGGACGGGAGGGCGAGAGACCCAGTACTTC.

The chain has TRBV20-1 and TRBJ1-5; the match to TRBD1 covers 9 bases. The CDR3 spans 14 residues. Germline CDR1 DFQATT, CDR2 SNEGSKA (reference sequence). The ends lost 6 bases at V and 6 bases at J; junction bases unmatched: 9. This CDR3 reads CSAPGQGTSQPQHF. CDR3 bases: TGCAGTGCGCCGGGACAGGGCACAAGTCAGCCCCAGCATTTT.